This T cell receptor beta chain was sequenced during a study of tumor-infiltrating lymphocytes in localized non-small cell lung cancer. Overall study context: From each patient, both tumor and uninvolved lung, non-adjacent to tumor, were sampled.

Produced via immunoSEQ multiplex PCR; TCRdb's table is partial and in-frame only. The repertoire holds 13,000 or so clones, with about 66% as singletons. Findings and caveats of the study: No T-cell fraction difference was seen between IM1 and IM2 tumors. Compared with uninvolved lung, tumors showed higher T cell infiltration by TCRbeta sequencing.

The V and J ends lost 5 bases and 0 bases, in that order; junction bases with no gene match: 3. CDR3 length: 14 residues. From germline, CDR1 is SGHAT and CDR2 FQDESV (reference sequence). For this clone: Its target is not known.

V and J are TRBV11-1 and TRBJ1-2, with 7 bases matching TRBD1. Sequences were obtained from lung tumor tissue. This sequence was found in a human donor with non-small cell lung cancer. The CDR3 here is CASSPGTANYGYTF. DNA of the CDR3: TGTGCCAGCAGCCCAGGGACAGCTAACTATGGCTACACCTTC.